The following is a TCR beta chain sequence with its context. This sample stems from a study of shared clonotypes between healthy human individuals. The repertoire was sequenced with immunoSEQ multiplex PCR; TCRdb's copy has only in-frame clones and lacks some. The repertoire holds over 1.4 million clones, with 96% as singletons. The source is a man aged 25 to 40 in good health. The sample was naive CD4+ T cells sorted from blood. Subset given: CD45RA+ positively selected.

The CDR3 loop reads CASSSTGLAGAYEQYF. The CDR3 region has the DNA TGTGCCAGCAGCTCTACTGGACTAGCGGGGGCCTACGAGCAGTACTTC. This rearrangement joins TRBV28 to TRBJ2-7, with TRBD2 identical over 13 bases. The J segment lost 2 bases and the V segment lost 6 bases, leaving 7 bases of the junction unmatched. The germline V gene has CDR1 MDHEN and CDR2 SYDVKM. The CDR3 is 16 residues long.